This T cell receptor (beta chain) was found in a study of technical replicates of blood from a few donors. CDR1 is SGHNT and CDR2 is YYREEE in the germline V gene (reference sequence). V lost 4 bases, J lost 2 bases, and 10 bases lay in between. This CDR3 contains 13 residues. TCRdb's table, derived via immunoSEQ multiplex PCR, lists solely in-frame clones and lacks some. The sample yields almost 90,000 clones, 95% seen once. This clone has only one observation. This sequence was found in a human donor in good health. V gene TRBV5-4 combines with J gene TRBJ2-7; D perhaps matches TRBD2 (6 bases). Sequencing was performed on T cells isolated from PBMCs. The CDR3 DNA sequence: TGTGCCAGCAGCCGGGACTTAGCCTACGAGCAGTACTTC. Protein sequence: CASSRDLAYEQYF.